A selection of T cell receptor beta chains follows, all from one sample in a study of control samples from healthy donors and cancer patients. Here immunoSEQ multiplex PCR was the method, and the copy in TCRdb shows in-frame clones only, minus some. The table records under 75,000 clones, approximately 85% of them present only once. Sequences were obtained from blood. These TCRs come from a man aged 40-49 years in good health. Each CDR3 is given with its conserved first and last residue. D genes are given only for firm matches. Clone size appears in some rows only: once, few, many, or a class for an expanded clone.

TRBJ2-7	TRBD2	TRBV7-7	NA	TGTGCCAGCAGCCTGACGGGGGGGACCACCGAGCAGTACTTC	CASSLTGGTTEQYF
TRBJ2-5	NA	TRBV3-1/TRBV3-2	NA	TGTGCCAGCAGCCCAAGAGGTTACAGCACACGAGAGACCCAGTACTTC	CASSPRGYSTRETQYF
TRBJ1-1	NA	TRBV5-4	NA	TGTGCCAGCAGCTTGGCCGGGGCCGGGTACCGAATTAACACTGAAGCTTTCTTT	CASSLAGAGYRINTEAFF
TRBJ1-5	NA	TRBV10-3	NA	TGTGCCATCAGTGACGGGGATCAGCCCCAGCATTTT	CAISDGDQPQHF
TRBJ1-5	NA	TRBV4-1	NA	TGCGCCAGCAGCCCCTACCGGGATAGCAATCAGCCCCAGCATTTT	CASSPYRDSNQPQHF
TRBJ2-7	NA	TRBV28	few	TGTGCCAGCAGTTTCGCCTTCGGGGAGCAGTACTTC	CASSFAFGEQYF
TRBJ2-5	TRBD1	TRBV28	NA	TGTGCCAGCAGTTTAGGGGGACAGGGGGTTAAGACCCAGTACTTC	CASSLGGQGVKTQYF
TRBJ1-1	NA	TRBV7-9	NA	TGTGCCAGCAGCTTATCTGGGCAGGGGTTTGAAGCTTTCTTT	CASSLSGQGFEAFF
TRBJ1-2	NA	TRBV6-6	few	TGTGCCAGCAGGGGGACGGCTAACTATGGCTACACCTTC	CASRGTANYGYTF
TRBJ2-3	TRBD2	TRBV4-3	few	TGCGCCAGCAGCCAAGAAGTAACCACGCGGGGGGCTACGCAGTATTTT	CASSQEVTTRGATQYF
TRBJ2-3	NA	TRBV6-5	NA	TGTGCCAGCCGGACCATGGGCACAGATACGCAGTATTTT	CASRTMGTDTQYF
TRBJ2-3	NA	TRBV7-7	NA	TGTGCTAGCAGCTGGGGCGGCAGCACAGATACGCAGTATTTT	CASSWGGSTDTQYF
TRBJ2-7	TRBD1	TRBV6-5	NA	TGTGCCAGCAGTTATACCGGGACAGGGGGCTACGAGCAGTACTTC	CASSYTGTGGYEQYF
TRBJ1-5	TRBD1	TRBV18	NA	TGTGCCAGCTCCACGGACAGGGGGAGCAATCAGCCCCAGCATTTT	CASSTDRGSNQPQHF
TRBJ2-1	NA	TRBV11-1	NA	TGTGCCAGCAGGATAGAAACAGGGCTGGGCTACAATGAGCAGTTCTTC	CASRIETGLGYNEQFF
TRBJ2-7	NA	TRBV19	NA	TGTGCCAGTAGTACACAAGAGATAGGGAGCTCCTACGAGCAGTACTTC	CASSTQEIGSSYEQYF
TRBJ2-3	NA	TRBV7-3	NA	TGTGCCAGCAGCTCGGGACTTTACACAGATACGCAGTATTTT	CASSSGLYTDTQYF
TRBJ1-1	TRBD1	TRBV5-6	once	TGTGCCAGCAGCCTACTGGACAGGAGCAACACTGAAGCTTTCTTT	CASSLLDRSNTEAFF
TRBJ1-1	NA	TRBV6-2/TRBV6-3	NA	TGTGCCAGCAGTGAGGAGCTGAACACTGAAGCTTTCTTT	CASSEELNTEAFF
TRBJ1-3	NA	TRBV11-3	NA	TGTGCCAGCAGCGGGAGGACGGGCCGCTCTGGAAACACCATATATTTT	CASSGRTGRSGNTIYF
TRBJ1-2	TRBD1	TRBV6-2/TRBV6-3	NA	TGTGCCAGCAGCCTTGGACAGGGGGGATCCTATGGCTACACCTTC	CASSLGQGGSYGYTF
TRBJ2-1	NA	TRBV4-1	few	TGCGCCAGCAGCCAACGACAGGGAGGCTCCTACAATGAGCAGTTCTTC	CASSQRQGGSYNEQFF
TRBJ2-1	TRBD1	TRBV9	few	TGTGCCAGCAGCCCGGGACAGAGGCCCCAACAGTTCTTC	CASSPGQRPQQFF
TRBJ1-6	NA	TRBV23-1	few	TGCGCCAGCAGTCTAATTAGCAGTTCACCCCTCCACTTT	CASSLISSSPLHF
TRBJ2-2	TRBD2	TRBV5-1	NA	TGCGCCAGCAGCCCCCCGGGACTAGCGGGAACGGCCGGGGAGCTGTTTTTT	CASSPPGLAGTAGELFF
TRBJ1-2	TRBD1	TRBV15	NA	TGTGCCACCAGCAGGACCGGACAGGATACTAACTATGGCTACACCTTC	CATSRTGQDTNYGYTF
TRBJ2-7	NA	TRBV6-5	NA	TGTGCCAGCAGATCACCCGGGACGGGACCCTACGAGCAGTACTTC	CASRSPGTGPYEQYF
TRBJ2-3	TRBD2	TRBV7-9	NA	TGTGCCAGCATAGCGGGACTCAGCACAGATACGCAGTATTTT	CASIAGLSTDTQYF
TRBJ2-7	TRBD1	TRBV9	NA	TGTGCCAGCAGCGTAGGAGACAGGGGAATTGGGCACGAGCAGTACTTC	CASSVGDRGIGHEQYF
TRBJ1-2	NA	TRBV6-5	NA	TGTGCCAGCAGATCCGGGACGTATTATGGCTACACCTTC	CASRSGTYYGYTF
TRBJ1-2	NA	TRBV5-4	few	TGTGCCAGCGAACTCAGGGGAGGGTTTGGCTACACCTTC	CASELRGGFGYTF
TRBJ1-5	NA	TRBV30	NA	TGTGCCTGGAGTGTACCAGGACGCAATCAGCCCCAGCATTTT	CAWSVPGRNQPQHF
TRBJ1-3	NA	TRBV4-2	NA	TGTGCCAGCAGCCAAGATGGGGGCTCTGGAAACACCATATATTTT	CASSQDGGSGNTIYF
TRBJ2-5	TRBD1	TRBV11-3	NA	TGTGCCAGCAGCCCCCCGGGACAGGGGGAGACCCAGTACTTC	CASSPPGQGETQYF
TRBJ1-4	NA	TRBV6-5	NA	TGTGCCAGCAGTTGGGGACGGGGAACTAATGAAAAACTGTTTTTT	CASSWGRGTNEKLFF
TRBJ1-2	NA	TRBV10-3	NA	TGTGCCATCAGTGATTCAGGGATCTATGGCTACACCTTC	CAISDSGIYGYTF
TRBJ1-4	TRBD1	TRBV18	few	TGTGCCAGCTCACTCCAGCGACAGGGGGGCGGTGAAAAACTGTTTTTT	CASSLQRQGGGEKLFF
TRBJ2-7	NA	TRBV30	NA	TGTGCCTGGAGGGGCCAACCCAGACTCTACGAGCAGTACTTC	CAWRGQPRLYEQYF
TRBJ2-7	NA	TRBV30	NA	TGTGCCTGTCTCCCCTCCACCTACGAGCAGTACTTC	CACLPSTYEQYF
TRBJ1-2	NA	TRBV12-3/TRBV12-4	NA	TGTGCCAGCAGTTTGGAGGGTCATGGCTACACCTTC	CASSLEGHGYTF
TRBJ2-7	TRBD1	TRBV6-1	NA	TGTGCCAGCAGTGAATCTCGGGGACAGGGAGGATACGAGCAGTACTTC	CASSESRGQGGYEQYF
TRBJ2-2	TRBD1	TRBV7-3	NA	TGTGCCAGCAGCTTAAAGCCCAGGGGGCGGTTAGACACCGGGGAGCTGTTTTTT	CASSLKPRGRLDTGELFF
TRBJ2-1	NA	TRBV6-5	once	TGTGCCAGCAGTTACGGGACCTACAATGAGCAGTTCTTC	CASSYGTYNEQFF
TRBJ1-3	NA	TRBV2	once	TGTGCCAGCAGTACGGGACCGCTCTCTGGAAACACCATATATTTT	CASSTGPLSGNTIYF
TRBJ1-1	TRBD1	TRBV2	NA	TGTGCCAGCAGTGGGACAGGGGGCTGGTTGGTCGGCACTGAAGCTTTCTTT	CASSGTGGWLVGTEAFF
TRBJ1-1	NA	TRBV10-3	once	TGTGCCATCAGTGCGGGGGAGCTGAACACTGAAGCTTTCTTT	CAISAGELNTEAFF
TRBJ1-1	NA	TRBV11-2	NA	TGTGCCAGCAGCTTAAGAATGTTGATGAACACTGAAGCTTTCTTT	CASSLRMLMNTEAFF
TRBJ2-2	TRBD2	TRBV6-2/TRBV6-3	NA	TGTGCCAGCAGTTACCCCAGGTTAGCGGGAGGAATCGGGGAGCTGTTTTTT	CASSYPRLAGGIGELFF
TRBJ1-2	TRBD1	TRBV5-5	NA	TGTGCCAGCAGCCCTACAGTGGGACAGCCCTATGGCTACACCTTC	CASSPTVGQPYGYTF
TRBJ2-1	TRBD2	TRBV9	NA	TGTGCCAGCAGCACTCCTGGGACTAGCGGGAGAATAAATGAGCAGTTCTTC	CASSTPGTSGRINEQFF
TRBJ1-4	NA	TRBV12-3/TRBV12-4	NA	TGTGCAACCAGCAAGGGTGAAAAACTGTTTTTT	CATSKGEKLFF
TRBJ2-7	TRBD2	TRBV20-1	NA	TGCAGTGCTAGTTTAGCGGGGGCCCACGAGCAGTACTTC	CSASLAGAHEQYF
TRBJ2-4	TRBD2	TRBV6-1	NA	TGTGCCAGCAGTGAAGCGTCCGGGACTAAGAACATTCAGTACTTC	CASSEASGTKNIQYF